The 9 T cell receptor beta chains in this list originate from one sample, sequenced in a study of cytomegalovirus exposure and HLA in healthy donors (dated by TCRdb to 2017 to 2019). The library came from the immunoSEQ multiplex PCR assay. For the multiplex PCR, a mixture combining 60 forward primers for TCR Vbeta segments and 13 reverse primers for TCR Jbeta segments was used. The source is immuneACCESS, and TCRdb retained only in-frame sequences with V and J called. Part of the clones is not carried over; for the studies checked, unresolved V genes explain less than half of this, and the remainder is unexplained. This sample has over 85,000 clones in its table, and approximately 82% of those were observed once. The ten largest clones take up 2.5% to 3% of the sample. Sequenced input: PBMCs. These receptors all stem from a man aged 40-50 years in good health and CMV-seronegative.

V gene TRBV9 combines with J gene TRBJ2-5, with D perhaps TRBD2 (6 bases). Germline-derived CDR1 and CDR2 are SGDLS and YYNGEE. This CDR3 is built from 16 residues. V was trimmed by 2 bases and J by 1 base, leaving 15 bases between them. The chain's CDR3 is CASSVGLRTFQETQYF. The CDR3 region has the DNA TGTGCCAGCAGCGTGGGACTTCGGACCTTCCAAGAGACCCAGTACTTC. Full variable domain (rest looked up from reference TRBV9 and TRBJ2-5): DSGVTQTPKHLITATGQRVTLRCSPRSGDLSVYWYQQSLDQGLQFLIQYYNGEERAKGNILERFSAQQFPDLHSELNLSSLELGDSALYFCASSVGLRTFQETQYFGPGTRLLVL.

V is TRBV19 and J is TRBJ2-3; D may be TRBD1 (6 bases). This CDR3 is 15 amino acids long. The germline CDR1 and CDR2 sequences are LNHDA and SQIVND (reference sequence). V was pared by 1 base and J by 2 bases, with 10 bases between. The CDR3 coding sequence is TGTGCCAGTAGTATAGGATGGGGGCTCACAGATACGCAGTATTTT. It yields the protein CASSIGWGLTDTQYF.

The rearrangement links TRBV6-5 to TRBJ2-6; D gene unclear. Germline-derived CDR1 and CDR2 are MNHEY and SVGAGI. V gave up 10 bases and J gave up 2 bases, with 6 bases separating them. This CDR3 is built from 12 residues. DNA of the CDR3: TGTGCCACCAGCGCTGGGGCCAACGTCCTGACTTTC. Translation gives CATSAGANVLTF.

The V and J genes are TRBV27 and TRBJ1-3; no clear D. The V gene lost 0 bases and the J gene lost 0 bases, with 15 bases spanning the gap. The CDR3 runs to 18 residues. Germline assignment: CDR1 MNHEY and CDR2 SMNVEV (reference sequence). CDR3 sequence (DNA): TGTGCCAGCAGTTTATCGACCCCCGACACAAGCTCTGGAAACACCATATATTTT. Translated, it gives CASSLSTPDTSSGNTIYF.

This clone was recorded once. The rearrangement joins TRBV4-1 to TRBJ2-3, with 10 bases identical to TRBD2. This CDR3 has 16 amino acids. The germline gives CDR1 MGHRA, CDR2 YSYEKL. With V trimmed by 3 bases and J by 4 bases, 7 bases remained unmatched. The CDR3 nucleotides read TGCGCCAGCAGCCACGGTAGCGGGGGGCCGGCAGATACGCAGTATTTT. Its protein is CASSHGSGGPADTQYF.

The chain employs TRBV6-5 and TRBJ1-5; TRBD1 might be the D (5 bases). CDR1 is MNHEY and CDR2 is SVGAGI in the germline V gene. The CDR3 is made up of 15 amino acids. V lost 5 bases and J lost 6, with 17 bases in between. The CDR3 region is CASSKGLTPGQPQHF. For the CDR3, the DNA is TGTGCCAGCAGTAAGGGACTTACCCCGGGTCAGCCCCAGCATTTT.

The CDR3 DNA reads TGTGCCAGCAGCCGGCGGACCGGGGAGCTGTTTTTT. Its translation: CASSRRTGELFF. The V call is TRBV11-3, the J call TRBJ2-2; D call uncertain. This CDR3 comprises 12 residues. The V end lost 5 bases, the J end lost 5 bases, and 6 bases lay between the germline ends. Germline-derived CDR1 and CDR2 are SGHNT and YENEEA. Full variable domain (remainder filled in from reference TRBV11-3 and TRBJ2-2): EAGVVQSPRYKIIEKKQPVAFWCNPISGHNTLYWYLQNLGQGPELLIRYENEEAVDDSQLPKDRFSAERLKGVDSTLKIQPAELGDSAVYLCASSRRTGELFFGEGSRLTVL.

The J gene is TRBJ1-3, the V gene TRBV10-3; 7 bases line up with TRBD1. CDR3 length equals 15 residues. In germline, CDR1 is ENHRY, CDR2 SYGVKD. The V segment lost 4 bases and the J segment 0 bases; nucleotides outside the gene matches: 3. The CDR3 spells CAISAGQISGNTIYF. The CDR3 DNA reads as TGTGCCATCAGTGCGGGACAGATCTCTGGAAACACCATATATTTT.

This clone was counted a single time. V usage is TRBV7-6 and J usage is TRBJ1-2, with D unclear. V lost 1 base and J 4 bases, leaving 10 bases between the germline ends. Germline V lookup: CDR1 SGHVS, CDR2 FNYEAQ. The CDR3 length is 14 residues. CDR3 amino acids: CASSLDIGGYGYTF. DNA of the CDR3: TGTGCCAGCAGCTTAGATATAGGCGGCTATGGCTACACCTTC.